This entry lists 25 T cell receptor beta chains sequenced from one sample in a study of T cells in Graves' hyperthyroidism and ophthalmopathy. RNA transcripts served as the template for amplifying TCR beta CDR3 regions. The HTBI primer set drove a first-round RT-PCR of the TCR CDR3. TCRdb fed the multiplex PCR reads into MiXCR, producing one record per CDR3 protein. Among 300,000 to 400,000 distinct CDR3 sequences, 18% were seen once, and the ten largest hold approximately 49%. What was sequenced was blood. These receptors all stem from a woman between 50 and 59 years old with Graves' hyperthyroidism.

This clonotype was counted ten times or more. The rearrangement links TRBV30 to TRBJ1-1; the D is unclear. The CDR3 length is 11 residues. Germline V gene sequence: CDR1 GTSNPN, CDR2 SVGIG (reference sequence). V lost 3 bases, J lost 5 bases, and 7 bases lay in between. CDR3: CAWRSGTEAFF. DNA for the CDR3: TGTGCCTGGAGATCCGGGACTGAAGCTTTCTTT.

J is TRBJ2-3 and V is TRBV27, with D possibly TRBD2 on 5 matching bases. This CDR3 spans 15 amino acids. CDR1 MNHEY and CDR2 SMNVEV come from the germline V gene (reference sequence). The V gene lost 4 bases and the J gene lost 2 bases, with 13 bases spanning the gap. The CDR3 coding sequence is TGTGCCAGCAGTTCCTTAGCCGGGAACACAGATACGCAGTATTTT. Translation: CASSSLAGNTDTQYF.

This clonotype has only a few counts. The chain uses TRBV7-3 and TRBJ2-2; 8 bases agree with TRBD1. The V gene end was trimmed by 1 base and the J gene end by 1 base; junction bases not matched to a gene: 2. Germline lookup yields CDR1 SGHTA and CDR2 FQGTGA. This CDR3 comprises 16 residues. The CDR3 region is CASSLMGTGNTGELFF. The CDR3 DNA follows: TGTGCCAGCAGCTTAATGGGGACAGGGAACACCGGGGAGCTGTTTTTT.

The chain links TRBV5-1 to TRBJ2-2; the match to TRBD2 covers 8 bases. The CDR3 spans 14 residues. V was pared by 5 bases and J by 6 bases, with 6 bases of the junction left unmatched. CDR1 and CDR2 (germline): SGHRS, YFSETQ. This chain's CDR3 is CASSFSGEAGELFF. DNA of the CDR3: TGCGCCAGCAGTTTTAGCGGGGAGGCCGGGGAGCTGTTTTTT.

This clonotype was detected only a few times. The gene calls are TRBV6-1 and TRBJ1-3; tentative D call: TRBD1 (6 bases). Germline CDR1 and CDR2: MNHNS and SASEGT. Trimming removed 5 bases at V and 0 bases at J, with 14 bases between. CDR3 length: 16 residues. In DNA form, the CDR3 reads TGTGCCAGCAGTAAACAGGGCCCGAGCTCTGGAAACACCATATATTTT. Translating gives CASSKQGPSSGNTIYF.

The rearrangement uses TRBV4-2 and TRBJ2-7; 7 nucleotides match TRBD2. Germline V gives CDR1 LGHNA, CDR2 YNFKEQ. V dropped 1 base and J dropped 2; count of bases not matched to a gene: 5. The CDR3 extends over 15 amino acids. For the CDR3, the DNA is TGTGCCAGCAGCCAAGGAAGCGGGGCTGCCTACGAGCAGTACTTC. It encodes CASSQGSGAAYEQYF.

This clonotype was counted at least ten times. This chain uses TRBV30 with TRBJ1-5; tentative D call: TRBD1 (5 bases). The V gene's germline CDR1 is GTSNPN and CDR2 SVGIG (reference sequence). This CDR3 has 15 residues. Trimming left V 2 bases short and J 4 bases short, with 15 bases between. The DNA for the CDR3 is TGTGCCTGGAGTTCGGGACCCCTGGAGAATCAGCCCCAGCATTTT. Protein sequence: CAWSSGPLENQPQHF.

This chain connects TRBV10-3 to TRBJ2-7; D unresolved. Trimming pared 4 bases from V and 3 bases from J, leaving 10 bases between. Germline CDR1 and CDR2: ENHRY and SYGVKD. This CDR3 has 13 amino acids. CDR3 amino acids: CAISARLNYEQYV. The CDR3 nucleotides read TGTGCCATCAGTGCCAGGCTCAACTACGAGCAGTACGTC.

This clonotype was observed a few times. The V gene is TRBV30, the J gene TRBJ2-3, with 8 bases identical to TRBD2. After removal of 2 bases from V and 6 bases from J, the junction contained 7 bases not matched to a gene. CDR1 GTSNPN and CDR2 SVGIG come from the germline V gene (reference sequence). The CDR3 extends over 14 amino acids. The CDR3 sequence is CAWSLGGGLDTQYF. The CDR3 DNA reads as TGTGCCTGGAGTCTCGGGGGGGGCTTGGATACGCAGTATTTT.

The chain carries TRBV6-1 and TRBJ2-1, with D perhaps TRBD1 (6 bases). Trimming removed 5 bases from V and 2 bases from J, with 13 bases in between. The CDR3 length is 15 residues. Per germline, CDR1 MNHNS and CDR2 SASEGT. In DNA form, the CDR3 reads TGTGCCAGCAGTCCCCGGGACACGACCTACAATGAGCAGTTCTTC. As protein: CASSPRDTTYNEQFF.

The chain employs TRBV20-1 and TRBJ1-1; 7 nucleotides match TRBD1. This CDR3 has 14 amino acids. The germline CDR1 and CDR2 sequences are DFQATT and SNEGSKA (reference sequence). Losses at the gene ends were 4 bases for V and 0 bases for J; bases not matched to a gene: 5. The CDR3 region is CSANRGSMNTEAFF. CDR3 sequence (DNA): TGCAGTGCTAACAGGGGAAGCATGAACACTGAAGCTTTCTTT.

This clonotype was seen repeatedly, ten times or more. This chain uses TRBV11-3 with TRBJ2-3, with D uncertain. Trimming pared 3 bases from V and 7 bases from J, leaving 17 bases between. Germline V gene data show CDR1 as SGHNT and CDR2 as YENEEA. This CDR3 region has 15 residues. CDR3 sequence (DNA): TGTGCCAGCAGCTTCGGTGAGGCGGATACGAATACGCAGTATTTT. Its protein product is CASSFGEADTNTQYF.

This clonotype was picked up a small number of times. The chain is built from TRBV12-3 or TRBV12-4 and TRBJ2-1, with TRBD2 matching over 12 bases. V shed 6 bases and J 4 bases; nucleotides not matched to a gene: 7. This CDR3 contains 16 residues. CDR3 amino acids: CASSRHGLAGYNEQFF. The CDR3 region has the DNA TGTGCCAGCAGCAGGCATGGACTAGCGGGATACAATGAGCAGTTCTTC.

This clonotype has just a few counts. J is TRBJ1-1 and V is TRBV6-5, with 7 bases matching TRBD1. J gave up 2 bases and V 2 bases, and 5 bases lay outside the gene matches. From germline, CDR1 is MNHEY and CDR2 SVGAGI. This CDR3 comprises 15 residues. CDR3 bases: TGTGCCAGCAGTTACGGGGACAGTTTTAACACTGAAGCTTTCTTT. It yields the protein CASSYGDSFNTEAFF.

This clonotype was recorded at least ten times. The J gene is TRBJ2-7, the V gene TRBV2; D is ambiguous. From germline, CDR1 is SNHLY and CDR2 FYNNEI. Deletions cut 3 bases from V and 2 bases from J, with 8 bases between. The CDR3 has 13 residues. The CDR3 DNA reads TGTGCCAGCAGTGACAGTCTCCCCTACGAGCAGTACTTC. Protein: CASSDSLPYEQYF.

This clonotype has a count of ten or more. This rearrangement joins TRBV28 to TRBJ1-5; no clear D gene. From germline, CDR1 is MDHEN and CDR2 SYDVKM. There are 12 residues in the CDR3. V lost 7 bases to trimming and J lost 7 bases, with 11 bases between them. This chain's CDR3 is CASKVGNQPQHF. The CDR3 DNA sequence: TGTGCCAGCAAGGTAGGGAACCAGCCCCAGCATTTT.

This rearrangement joins TRBV29-1 to TRBJ1-1, with D tentatively TRBD1 (5 bases). The ends were cut back, 6 bases at V and 5 bases at J, with 19 bases in the middle. Germline-derived CDR1 and CDR2 are SQVTM and ANQGSEA. This CDR3 has 14 residues. CDR3 in amino acids: CSVLTLGGGTEAFF. DNA of the CDR3: TGCAGCGTCCTCACATTGGGGGGAGGGACTGAAGCTTTCTTT.

V is TRBV6-1 and J is TRBJ1-1; unclear D gene. CDR1 MNHNS and CDR2 SASEGT come from the germline V gene. The V and J ends lost 6 bases and 0 bases respectively, with 17 bases between them. The CDR3 is 16 amino acids. The CDR3, as DNA: TGTGCCAGCAGCAAGGCCTCGGGCGGGTTGAACACTGAAGCTTTCTTT. It yields the protein CASSKASGGLNTEAFF.

The chain joins TRBV9 to TRBJ2-3; 15 nucleotides agree with TRBD2. Trimming at V came to 4 bases and at J to 4 bases, leaving 7 bases not matched to a gene. This CDR3 is built from 17 residues. From germline, CDR1 is SGDLS and CDR2 YYNGEE. CDR3 nucleotide sequence: TGTGCCAGCAGCTCGGGACTAGCGGGAGGCGGGGCAGATACGCAGTATTTT. This translates into CASSSGLAGGGADTQYF.

The chain employs TRBV19 and TRBJ2-6, with TRBD2 matching over 8 bases. The CDR3 consists of 16 residues. CDR1 is LNHDA, CDR2 SQIVND, per germline (reference sequence). Germline trimming cut 6 bases from V and 5 bases from J; bases unmatched to any gene: 9. In DNA, the CDR3 is TGTGCCAGTAGCCGCTGGCGGGGGGCGCGGGCCAACGTCCTGACTTTC. Translated, it gives CASSRWRGARANVLTF. Filled out from reference TRBV19 and TRBJ2-6, the complete variable domain reads DGGITQSPKYLFRKEGQNVTLSCEQNLNHDAMYWYRQDPGQGLRLIYYSQIVNDFQKGDIAEGYSVSREKKESFPLTVTSAQKNPTAFYLCASSRWRGARANVLTFGAGSRLTVL.

This clonotype ranks as medium-sized. The gene calls are TRBV18 and TRBJ2-2; D call uncertain. CDR3 length: 12 residues. Trimming removed 3 bases at V and 7 bases at J, with 6 bases between. CDR1 is KGHSH, CDR2 LQKENI, per germline. DNA for the CDR3: TGTGCCAGCTCACCTGTGAACGGGGAGCTGTTTTTT. It encodes CASSPVNGELFF.

This chain links TRBV7-3 with TRBJ2-5; 12 bases agree with TRBD2. The CDR3 covers 16 residues. V dropped 1 base and J dropped 4; count of bases not matched to a gene: 4. Per the germline V gene, CDR1 is SGHTA and CDR2 is FQGTGA. CDR3 coding DNA: TGTGCCAGCAGCTTAAGTGGACTAGCGGGAAGAGAGACCCAGTACTTC. It yields the protein CASSLSGLAGRETQYF. The complete variable domain, with remaining parts taken from reference TRBV7-3 and TRBJ2-5, reads GAGVSQTPSNKVTEKGKYVELRCDPISGHTALYWYRQSLGQGPEFLIYFQGTGAADDSGLPNDRFFAVRPEGSVSTLKIQRTERGDSAVYLCASSLSGLAGRETQYFGPGTRLLVL.

There are many counts of this clonotype. The chain joins TRBV7-2 to TRBJ1-1, with D perhaps matching TRBD1 (5 bases). The length of the CDR3 is 15 residues. Between the trimmed V and J ends, which lost 5 bases and 1 base, there was a span of 14 bases. The germline V gene has CDR1 SGHTA and CDR2 FQGNSA. DNA of the CDR3: TGTGCCAGCAGCACCCTCGGGACCGCGAACACTGAAGCTTTCTTT. Protein sequence: CASSTLGTANTEAFF. The full variable domain, rest sourced from reference TRBV7-2 and TRBJ1-1, is GAGVSQSPSNKVTEKGKDVELRCDPISGHTALYWYRQSLGQGLEFLIYFQGNSAPDKSGLPSDRFSAERTGGSVSTLTIQRTQQEDSAVYLCASSTLGTANTEAFFGQGTRLTVV.

This clonotype appeared a few times. The chain uses TRBV5-1 and TRBJ2-3; the match to TRBD2 covers 9 bases. The germline V gene encodes CDR1 SGHRS and CDR2 YFSETQ. Unmatched junction bases numbered 3, after V lost 3 bases and J lost 1 base. This CDR3 spans 15 amino acids. CDR3: CASSSPSGGTDTQYF. DNA for the CDR3: TGCGCCAGCAGCTCACCTAGCGGGGGCACAGATACGCAGTATTTT.

This clonotype was seen at least ten times. The chain links TRBV28 to TRBJ2-5; D is possibly TRBD2 (6 bases). This CDR3 contains 14 residues. The V gene lost 6 bases and the J gene lost 1 base, with 12 bases spanning the gap. Germline CDR1 and CDR2: MDHEN and SYDVKM. The CDR3 reads CASRAGRVQETQYF. The CDR3, as DNA: TGTGCCAGCAGGGCCGGGAGAGTCCAAGAGACCCAGTACTTC. The complete variable domain, with remaining parts taken from reference TRBV28 and TRBJ2-5, reads DVKVTQSSRYLVKRTGEKVFLECVQDMDHENMFWYRQDPGLGLRLIYFSYDVKMKEKGDIPEGYSVSREKKERFSLILESASTNQTSMYLCASRAGRVQETQYFGPGTRLLVL.